This T cell receptor (beta chain) was identified in a study of T-cell memory formation after mild COVID-19. This clonotype has a handful of counts. CDR1 SGHAT and CDR2 FQNNGV come from the germline V gene. Trimming shortened V by 1 base and J by 6 bases, and 10 bases separated the two germline ends. The CDR3 contains 13 residues. Constant-segment primers were used for 5'RACE, and the resulting TCR alpha and TCR beta cDNA libraries carried sample barcodes and UMIs. TCRdb ran MiXCR on the 5' RACE reads and lists one entry per CDR3 protein. In the table there are roughly 410,000 distinct CDR3 sequences, roughly 24% of which are singletons.

Sequenced: PBMCs or a T cell subset sorted from them (not recorded which). This TCR was recovered from an adult woman who had mild COVID-19 (a few samples of this study predate the infection). Cell type and time point are not known. The chain carries TRBV11-2 and TRBJ2-7; D unclear. In DNA form, the CDR3 reads TGTGCCAGCAGCTTAGGACTCCCGGGCGAGCAGTACTTC. Amino acids: CASSLGLPGEQYF. Complete variable domain (other parts from reference TRBV11-2 and TRBJ2-7): EAGVAQSPRYKIIEKRQSVAFWCNPISGHATLYWYQQILGQGPKLLIQFQNNGVVDDSQLPKDRFSAERLKGVDSTLKIQPAKLEDSAVYLCASSLGLPGEQYFGPGTRLTVT.